Shown below are 26 T cell receptor beta chains from a single sample sequenced in a study of shared clonotypes between healthy human individuals (dated by TCRdb to 2020 to 2022). The library was built by means of the immunoSEQ multiplex PCR assay. The table comes from immuneACCESS by way of TCRdb, which keeps in-frame sequences with V and J called. Part of the clones is missing from these tables; in studies checked, under half for an unresolved V gene and the rest for unknown reasons. The sample records over 2 million clones, 90% to 95% of which are singletons. The top ten constitute 0.1% to 0.15% of the sample. The sequenced sample was naive CD4+ T cells sorted from blood. Taken with the paper, the label for cell subset or site translates to: CD45RA+ positively selected. All receptors derive from a man aged 18 to 29 in good health.

The rearrangement uses TRBV18 and TRBJ2-6; no firm D call. The V and J ends lost 3 bases and 4 bases respectively, with 7 bases between them. Germline CDR1 and CDR2: KGHSH and LQKENI. The CDR3 spans 14 residues. The DNA for the CDR3 is TGTGCCAGCTCACCGTATCTGGGGGCCAACGTCCTGACTTTC. It yields the protein CASSPYLGANVLTF.

The J gene is TRBJ2-7, the V gene TRBV4-2, with 7 nucleotides matching TRBD2. The CDR3 has 15 residues. The junction had 6 bases not matched to a gene; V was cut back by 1 base and J by 3 bases. CDR1 and CDR2 (germline): LGHNA, YNFKEQ. The CDR3 DNA reads TGTGCCAGCAGCCAAGCCGGGGGGTCTTACTACGAGCAGTACTTC. This sequence encodes CASSQAGGSYYEQYF.

Comments on this clone: This sample includes further DNA sequences coding for the same CDR3. CDR3: CASSPAGETQYF. The CDR3 region has the DNA TGTGCCAGCAGCCCCGCCGGGGAGACCCAGTACTTC. The V gene is TRBV9, the J gene TRBJ2-5; D remains ambiguous. The CDR3 contains 12 residues. Germline assignment: CDR1 SGDLS and CDR2 YYNGEE. The ends were cut back, 4 bases at V and 5 bases at J, with 9 bases in the middle.

V and J are TRBV5-6 and TRBJ2-7; D is possibly TRBD2 (6 bases). Trimming removed 0 bases from V and 2 bases from J, with 12 bases in between. CDR3 length: 15 residues. Germline V gene sequence: CDR1 SGHDT, CDR2 YYEEEE. CDR3 amino acids: CASSLAGVLPYEQYF. In DNA form, the CDR3 reads TGTGCCAGCAGCTTGGCGGGAGTACTCCCCTACGAGCAGTACTTC.

This clone was observed a single time. Other DNA sequences of this sample code for an identical CDR3. The rearrangement links TRBV2 to TRBJ1-5; D is undetermined. The CDR3 sequence is 11 residues long. Deletions cut 6 bases from V and 6 bases from J, with 6 bases between. Germline values: CDR1 SNHLY, CDR2 FYNNEI. CDR3 bases: TGTGCCAGCAGAGTAGGTCAGCCCCAGCATTTT. Its protein product is CASRVGQPQHF.

This clone was counted many times. The rearrangement links TRBV11-2 to TRBJ1-3; 8 nucleotides match TRBD1. Germline V gene sequence: CDR1 SGHAT, CDR2 FQNNGV. The J segment lost 3 bases and the V segment lost 5 bases, leaving 9 bases of the junction unmatched. This CDR3 has 16 amino acids. CDR3 DNA sequence: TGTGCCAGCAGCCTTCGGACAGGGAGAGGTGGAAACACCATATATTTT. It codes for CASSLRTGRGGNTIYF.

The chain has TRBV7-3 and TRBJ2-1; 9 nucleotides match TRBD1. The CDR3 runs to 16 residues. From germline, CDR1 is SGHTA and CDR2 FQGTGA. V trimming: 5 bases; J trimming: 5 bases; junction bases outside the gene matches: 10. The CDR3 loop reads CASSLQGQGMHNEQFF. For the CDR3, the DNA is TGTGCCAGCAGCCTACAGGGACAGGGTATGCACAATGAGCAGTTCTTC.

This clone was detected once. The rearrangement links TRBV2 to TRBJ2-7, with D maybe TRBD1 (6 bases). This CDR3 spans 13 amino acids. From germline, CDR1 is SNHLY and CDR2 FYNNEI. V dropped 5 bases and J dropped 4 bases, with 12 bases sitting between them. The CDR3 region is CASSYNREYEQYF. In DNA, the CDR3 is TGTGCCAGCAGTTATAACAGGGAATACGAGCAGTACTTC.

The chain links TRBV9 to TRBJ1-1; 9 positions match TRBD1. The germline V gene has CDR1 SGDLS and CDR2 YYNGEE. The junction had 12 bases not matched to a gene; V was cut back by 0 bases and J by 0 bases. The CDR3 has 19 amino acids. The chain's CDR3 is CASSVVGPNRGLMNTEAFF. In DNA form, the CDR3 reads TGTGCCAGCAGCGTAGTGGGCCCGAACAGGGGGCTAATGAACACTGAAGCTTTCTTT.

The chain combines TRBV29-1 with TRBJ2-7, with 7 bases fitting TRBD2. V trimming: 6 bases; J trimming: 5 bases; junction bases outside the gene matches: 16. This CDR3 has 15 residues. The germline V gene has CDR1 SQVTM and CDR2 ANQGSEA. CDR3 DNA: TGCAGCGTGGCGGAGCGGGACGCTCTCCTGCACGAGCAGTACTTC. Encoded protein: CSVAERDALLHEQYF.

This rearrangement joins TRBV6-5 to TRBJ1-5; D remains unclear. Germline V lookup: CDR1 MNHEY, CDR2 SVGAGI. V lost 4 bases to trimming and J lost 7 bases, with 8 bases between them. The CDR3 spans 12 residues. The CDR3 DNA reads TGTGCCAGCAGTTTACCGGGGCAGCCCCAGCATTTT. It specifies CASSLPGQPQHF.

This chain links TRBV7-9 with TRBJ2-1; D unresolved. The CDR3 covers 11 residues. V was cut by 5 bases and J by 6 bases, with 5 bases left in between. Germline V CDR1 and CDR2: SEHNR, FQNEAQ (reference sequence). The CDR3 nucleotides are TGTGCCAGCAGCGCGCCCAATGAGCAGTTCTTC. Residues: CASSAPNEQFF.

The genes are TRBV12-5 and TRBJ2-2; 7 nucleotides agree with TRBD1. The CDR3 runs to 15 residues. Looked up from germline, CDR1 is LGHNT and CDR2 is FRNRAP. V was clipped by 7 bases and J by 0 bases; unmatched bases: 5. DNA for the CDR3: TGTGCTAGTGCCCCCGGGACAGCGAACACCGGGGAGCTGTTTTTT. It yields the protein CASAPGTANTGELFF. Full variable domain (rest looked up from reference TRBV12-5 and TRBJ2-2): DARVTQTPRHKVTEMGQEVTMRCQPILGHNTVFWYRQTMMQGLELLAYFRNRAPLDDSGMPKDRFSAEMPDATLATLKIQPSEPRDSAVYFCASAPGTANTGELFFGEGSRLTVL.

The genes are TRBV19 and TRBJ1-2; D might be TRBD1 (5 bases). V was clipped by 0 bases and J by 8 bases, with 10 bases between them. The germline gives CDR1 LNHDA, CDR2 SQIVND (reference sequence). The CDR3 contains 13 residues. The CDR3 reads CASSIEGAGGYTF. The CDR3 DNA sequence: TGTGCCAGTAGTATAGAAGGGGCGGGCGGCTACACCTTC.

The CDR3 DNA reads as TGTGCCAGTAGTACCGATCTTGTGAGGGACAGTACCAATCAGCCCCAGCATTTT. Protein sequence: CASSTDLVRDSTNQPQHF. V usage is TRBV19 and J usage is TRBJ1-5; 7 nucleotides match TRBD1. The CDR3 spans 18 residues. The junction had 15 bases not matched to a gene; V was cut back by 4 bases and J by 3 bases. CDR1 LNHDA and CDR2 SQIVND come from the germline V gene (reference sequence).

The V call is TRBV29-1, the J call TRBJ2-5; TRBD1 matches 8 bases. The CDR3 loop spans 15 amino acids. In germline, CDR1 is SQVTM, CDR2 ANQGSEA. V shed 4 bases and J 3 bases; nucleotides not matched to a gene: 10. CDR3: CSVVEGRDRKETQYF. CDR3 nucleotide sequence: TGCAGCGTTGTGGAGGGACGGGACAGGAAAGAGACCCAGTACTTC.

The CDR3 DNA reads TGTGCCACCAGCAGAGAAGGGACAGGGTTCTACGAGCAGTACTTC. Translating it yields CATSREGTGFYEQYF. The chain links TRBV15 to TRBJ2-7; 9 bases match TRBD1. V trimming: 0 bases; J trimming: 3 bases; junction bases outside the gene matches: 3. CDR1 LNHNV and CDR2 YYDKDF come from the germline V gene (reference sequence). The CDR3 runs to 15 residues.

The rearrangement links TRBV7-9 to TRBJ1-1; possibly TRBD1 for D (5 bases). V shed 2 bases and J shed 0 bases, with 10 bases lying between them. This CDR3 is 15 amino acids long. The germline V gene encodes CDR1 SEHNR and CDR2 FQNEAQ (reference sequence). In nucleotides, the CDR3 is TGTGCCAGCAGCTTAATGGGGGGTATGAACACTGAAGCTTTCTTT. It is translated as CASSLMGGMNTEAFF.

J is TRBJ2-6 and V is TRBV30, with D unresolved. In germline, CDR1 is GTSNPN, CDR2 SVGIG (reference sequence). The germline V and J ends were trimmed by 4 bases and 2 bases, with 12 bases remaining between them. The CDR3 sequence is 15 residues long. The CDR3 DNA reads TGTGCCTGGACCTCCCCTGGGGCTGGGGCCAACGTCCTGACTTTC. As protein: CAWTSPGAGANVLTF.

This chain joins TRBV7-3 and TRBJ2-2; D uncertain. The CDR3 is made up of 14 amino acids. Germline assignment: CDR1 SGHTA and CDR2 FQGTGA. V lost 5 bases to trimming and J lost 0 bases, with 7 bases between them. The CDR3 spells CASSMVANTGELFF. CDR3 nucleotide sequence: TGTGCCAGCAGCATGGTAGCGAACACCGGGGAGCTGTTTTTT.

This clone is a singleton in its sample. V gene TRBV6-1 combines with J gene TRBJ1-5, with D maybe TRBD1 (5 bases). The CDR3 runs 13 residues. V lost 6 bases to trimming and J lost 11 bases, with 17 bases between them. Germline lookup yields CDR1 MNHNS and CDR2 SASEGT. The CDR3 DNA follows: TGTGCCAGCAGGACAGCTGCCGGGTTGACCCAGCATTTT. Its protein product is CASRTAAGLTQHF.

The rearrangement uses TRBV5-1 and TRBJ1-2; the match to TRBD1 covers 9 bases. Germline lookup yields CDR1 SGHRS and CDR2 YFSETQ. CDR3 length: 15 residues. The J segment lost 4 bases and the V segment lost 4 bases, leaving 8 bases of the junction unmatched. The CDR3 is CASSPGTGSLYGYTF. The DNA for the CDR3 is TGCGCCAGCAGCCCCGGGACAGGGAGCCTCTATGGCTACACCTTC.

The chain employs TRBV5-1 and TRBJ2-1; 9 bases are shared with TRBD2. The CDR3 has 13 residues. CDR1 is SGHRS and CDR2 is YFSETQ in the germline V gene. Unmatched junction bases numbered 4, after V lost 6 bases and J lost 6 bases. Here the CDR3 DNA reads TGCGCCAGCACTTATAGCGGGAGCAATGAGCAGTTCTTC. Translated: CASTYSGSNEQFF.

The chain recombines TRBV7-9 with TRBJ2-7; tentative D call: TRBD2 (7 bases). Germline V gene sequence: CDR1 SEHNR, CDR2 FQNEAQ (reference sequence). V was pared by 3 bases and J by 1 base, with 16 bases between. This CDR3 is 16 amino acids long. As DNA, the CDR3 is TGTGCCAGCAGCTTTCCTTCGGGGGGCCTGTCCTACGAGCAGTACTTC. Protein: CASSFPSGGLSYEQYF.

This clone was counted only a few times. The CDR3 spells CASSASPSSSSYEQYF. CDR3 coding DNA: TGTGCCAGCAGCGCGTCGCCTAGCAGTAGCTCCTACGAGCAGTACTTC. This chain uses TRBV9 with TRBJ2-7; possibly TRBD2 for D (5 bases). The ends were cut back, 3 bases at V and 0 bases at J, with 16 bases in the middle. From germline, CDR1 is SGDLS and CDR2 YYNGEE. There are 16 residues in the CDR3. The whole variable domain, filled in from reference TRBV9 and TRBJ2-7, reads DSGVTQTPKHLITATGQRVTLRCSPRSGDLSVYWYQQSLDQGLQFLIQYYNGEERAKGNILERFSAQQFPDLHSELNLSSLELGDSALYFCASSASPSSSSYEQYFGPGTRLTVT.

A note on this clone: In the same sample, other DNA sequences code for this CDR3. The chain combines TRBV15 with TRBJ2-7, with unresolved D. Per the germline V gene, CDR1 is LNHNV and CDR2 is YYDKDF (reference sequence). The V and J ends lost 1 base and 2 bases respectively, with 3 bases between them. This CDR3 contains 12 residues. CDR3 sequence reads: CATSRGPYEQYF. The CDR3 DNA reads TGTGCCACCAGCAGAGGACCCTACGAGCAGTACTTC.